This TCR beta chain was documented in a study of shared clonotypes between healthy human individuals. Trimming shortened V by 5 bases and J by 1 base, and 9 bases separated the two germline ends. CDR1 SGHNT and CDR2 YYREEE come from the germline V gene (reference sequence). The CDR3 is 13 amino acids. Data came from immunoSEQ multiplex PCR; TCRdb stores just in-frame clones and leaves some out. Of 600,000 to 700,000 clones listed, approximately 73% were seen once; the top ten hold around 2%. The CD4+ fraction was divided into a CD45RA+ naive subset and a CD45RA-negative memory subset. This clone is a singleton in its sample.

Sequenced material: memory CD4+ T cells sorted from blood. Subset noted: CD45RA-negative fraction. This sequence was found in a woman aged 30 to 39 in good health. This chain connects TRBV5-4 to TRBJ1-1; D is perhaps TRBD1 (5 bases). The CDR3 DNA is TGTGCCAGCAGGGGACGGACGAACACTGAAGCTTTCTTT. Translation: CASRGRTNTEAFF.